Here is one T cell receptor beta chain with its context. Its antigen is undetermined. The TRB cDNA libraries were prepared by 5' RACE with UMI labels. TCRdb re-analyzed the 5' RACE reads; it lists each CDR3 protein once, without DNA. The ten top clones account for more than 1%, within a sample of about 6,700 distinct CDR3 sequences. CDR1 is MDHEN, CDR2 SYDVKM, per germline. The CDR3 length is 13 residues. This specimen belongs to a study of CXCR3-negative and CXCR3-positive naive CD8 T cells. General study results and limits: Comparison of naive cells showed more hydrophobic TRB CDR3s in CXCR3-positive than in CXCR3-negative naive cells. Most assays used freshly isolated PBMCs, as cryopreservation partially reduced CXCR3.

Naive CD8+ T cells showed a CD45RO-CCR7+CD27+CD95- phenotype. The sample comprised naive CXCR3+ CD8+ T cells from blood. Sample subset: CD45RO-CCR7+CD27+CD95- naive CD8+ T cells expressing CXCR3 (TNR3+). The chain recombines TRBV28 with TRBJ1-1; the TCRdb D gene call, TRBD1, has no DNA to confirm it. The TCR comes from a human donor in good health. Some clones in this sample may be carry-over from other donors' samples. The CDR3 sequence is CASSLFPGTEAFF.